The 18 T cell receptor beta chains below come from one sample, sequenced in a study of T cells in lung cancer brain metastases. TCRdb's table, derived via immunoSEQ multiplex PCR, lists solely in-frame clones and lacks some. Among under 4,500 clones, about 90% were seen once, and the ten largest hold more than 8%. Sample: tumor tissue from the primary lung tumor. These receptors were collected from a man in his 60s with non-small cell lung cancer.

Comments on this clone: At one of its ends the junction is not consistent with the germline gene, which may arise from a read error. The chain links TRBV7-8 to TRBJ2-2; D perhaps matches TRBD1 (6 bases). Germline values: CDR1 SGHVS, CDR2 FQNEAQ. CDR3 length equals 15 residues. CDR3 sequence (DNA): TGTACCAGCAGCTTACGGGCAGGGGCATCCGGGGAGCTGTTTTTT. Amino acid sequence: CTSSLRAGASGELFF.

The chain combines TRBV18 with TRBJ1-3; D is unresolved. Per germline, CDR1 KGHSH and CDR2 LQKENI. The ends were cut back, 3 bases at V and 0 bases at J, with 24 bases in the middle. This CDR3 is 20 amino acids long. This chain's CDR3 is CASSPRRNSYQDLSGNTIYF. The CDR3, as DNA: TGTGCCAGCTCACCTCGACGTAACTCTTATCAGGATCTCTCTGGAAACACCATATATTTT.

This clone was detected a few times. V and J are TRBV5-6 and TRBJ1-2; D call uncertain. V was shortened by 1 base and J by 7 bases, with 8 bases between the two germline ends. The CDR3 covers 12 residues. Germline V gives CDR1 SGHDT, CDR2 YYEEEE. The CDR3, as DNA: TGTGCCAGCAGCTTGTGGTTCTCTGGCTACACCTTC. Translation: CASSLWFSGYTF.

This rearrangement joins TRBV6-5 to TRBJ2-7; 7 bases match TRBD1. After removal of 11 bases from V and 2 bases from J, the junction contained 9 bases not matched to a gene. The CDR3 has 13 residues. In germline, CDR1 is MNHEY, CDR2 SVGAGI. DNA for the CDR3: TGTGCCTGCCAGAAGACAGGGACCTACGAGCAGTACTTC. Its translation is CACQKTGTYEQYF.

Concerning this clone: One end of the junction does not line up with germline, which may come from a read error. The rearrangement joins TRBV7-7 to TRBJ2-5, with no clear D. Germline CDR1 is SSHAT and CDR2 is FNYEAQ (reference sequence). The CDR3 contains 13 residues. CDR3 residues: CASSPSPRETQYF. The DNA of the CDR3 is TGTGCTAGCAGCCCTTCACCCCGAGAGACCCAGTACTTC.

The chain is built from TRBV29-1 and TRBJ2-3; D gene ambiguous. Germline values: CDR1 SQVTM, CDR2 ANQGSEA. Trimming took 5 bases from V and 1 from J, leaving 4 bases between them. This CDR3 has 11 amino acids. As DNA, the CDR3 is TGCAGCGTTACCGGCACAGATACGCAGTATTTT. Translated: CSVTGTDTQYF.

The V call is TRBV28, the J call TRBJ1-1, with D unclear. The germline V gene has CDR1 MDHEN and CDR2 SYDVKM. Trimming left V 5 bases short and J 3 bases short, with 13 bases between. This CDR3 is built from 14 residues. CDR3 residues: CASSPYMEYTEAFF. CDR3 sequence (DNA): TGTGCCAGCAGTCCATACATGGAATACACTGAAGCTTTCTTT.

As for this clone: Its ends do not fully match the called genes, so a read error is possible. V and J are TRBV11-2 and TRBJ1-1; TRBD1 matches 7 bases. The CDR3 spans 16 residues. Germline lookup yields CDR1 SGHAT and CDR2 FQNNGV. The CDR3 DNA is TGTGTCAGCAGCTTAGTACCGGGACAGCTGAACACTGAAGCTTTCTTT. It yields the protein CVSSLVPGQLNTEAFF.

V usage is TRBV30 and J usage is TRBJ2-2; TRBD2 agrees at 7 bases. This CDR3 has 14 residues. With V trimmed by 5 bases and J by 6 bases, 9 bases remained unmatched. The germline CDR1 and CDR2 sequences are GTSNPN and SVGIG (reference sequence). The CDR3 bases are TGTGCCTGGCAGCGGGGACTTATCTCCGGGGAGCTGTTTTTT. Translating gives CAWQRGLISGELFF.

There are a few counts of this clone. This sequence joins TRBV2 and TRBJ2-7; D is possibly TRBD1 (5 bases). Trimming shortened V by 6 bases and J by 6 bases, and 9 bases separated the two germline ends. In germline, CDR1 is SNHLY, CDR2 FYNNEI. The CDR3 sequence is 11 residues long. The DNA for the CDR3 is TGTGCCAGCAGGCAGGGTCCCGAGCAGTACTTC. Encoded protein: CASRQGPEQYF.

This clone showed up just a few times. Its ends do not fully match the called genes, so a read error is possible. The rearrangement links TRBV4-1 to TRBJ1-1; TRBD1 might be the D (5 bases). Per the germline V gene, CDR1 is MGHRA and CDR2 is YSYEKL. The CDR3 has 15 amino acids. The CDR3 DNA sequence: TGCGCCAGCAGACAAGATGTGGAGAGGACAACTGAAGCTTTCTTT. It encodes CASRQDVERTTEAFF.

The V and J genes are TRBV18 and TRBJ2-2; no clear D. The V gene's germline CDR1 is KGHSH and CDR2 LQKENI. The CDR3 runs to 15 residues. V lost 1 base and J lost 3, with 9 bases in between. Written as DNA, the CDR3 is TGTGCCAGCTCACCACGACTTACTGACACCGGGGAGCTGTTTTTT. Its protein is CASSPRLTDTGELFF.

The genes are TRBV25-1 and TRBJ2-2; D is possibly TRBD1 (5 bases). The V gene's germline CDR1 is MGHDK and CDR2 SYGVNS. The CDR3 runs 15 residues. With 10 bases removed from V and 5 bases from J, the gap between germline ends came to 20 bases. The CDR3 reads CATLKGKGKTGELFF. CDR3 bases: TGTGCCACCCTAAAGGGGAAGGGAAAAACCGGGGAGCTGTTTTTT.

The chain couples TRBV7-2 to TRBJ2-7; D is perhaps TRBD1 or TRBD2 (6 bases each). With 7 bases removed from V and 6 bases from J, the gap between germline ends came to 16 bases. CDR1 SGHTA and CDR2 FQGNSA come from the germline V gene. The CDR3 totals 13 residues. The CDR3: CASTSGALLEQYF. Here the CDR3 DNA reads TGTGCCAGCACCTCGGGGGCCCTTCTCGAGCAGTACTTC.

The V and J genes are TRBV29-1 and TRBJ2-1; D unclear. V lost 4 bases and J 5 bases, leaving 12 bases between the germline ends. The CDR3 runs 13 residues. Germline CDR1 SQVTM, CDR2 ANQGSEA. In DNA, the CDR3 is TGCAGCGTTGTGTGGGCGGAGAACAATGAGCAGTTCTTC. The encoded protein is CSVVWAENNEQFF.

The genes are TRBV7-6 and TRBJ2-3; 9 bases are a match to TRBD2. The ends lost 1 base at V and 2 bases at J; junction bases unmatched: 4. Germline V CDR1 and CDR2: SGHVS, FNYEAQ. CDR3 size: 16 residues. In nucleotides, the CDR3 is TGTGCCAGCAGCTTAGAAAGCGGGAGGACCACAGATACGCAGTATTTT. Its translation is CASSLESGRTTDTQYF.

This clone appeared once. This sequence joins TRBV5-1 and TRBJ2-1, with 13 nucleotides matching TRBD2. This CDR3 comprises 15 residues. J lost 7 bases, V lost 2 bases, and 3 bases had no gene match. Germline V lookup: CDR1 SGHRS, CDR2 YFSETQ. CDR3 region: CASSFVTSGGNEQFF. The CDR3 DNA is TGCGCCAGCAGCTTTGTGACTAGCGGGGGGAATGAGCAGTTCTTC.

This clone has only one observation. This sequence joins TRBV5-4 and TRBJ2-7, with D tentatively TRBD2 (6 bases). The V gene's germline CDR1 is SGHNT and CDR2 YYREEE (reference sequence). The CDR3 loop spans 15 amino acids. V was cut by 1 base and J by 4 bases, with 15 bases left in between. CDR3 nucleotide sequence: TGTGCCAGCAGCTTGCCCGCGGGGACTTCTTACGAGCAGTACTTC. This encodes CASSLPAGTSYEQYF.